Presented here are 32 T cell receptor beta chains from one specimen sequenced in a study of early stage breast cancer tumors (TCRdb year 2017). Library construction relied on the immunoSEQ multiplex PCR assay. TCRdb took over this immuneACCESS table, retaining in-frame rearrangements with V and J assigned. Such tables are incomplete; in checked studies, under half of the missing clones stem from an unresolved V gene, and the remainder is unexplained. Recorded for this sample are about 15,000 clones; roughly 83% of them occurred a single time. The ten largest clonotypes hold 4.9% of the sample. The sequenced sample consisted of normal breast tissue next to the tumor. These receptors all stem from a person under 45 with breast cancer.

V is TRBV10-1 and J is TRBJ2-7; D is possibly TRBD1 or TRBD2 (6 bases each). The germline V and J ends were trimmed by 2 bases and 4 bases, with 15 bases remaining between them. Germline V gives CDR1 WNHNN, CDR2 SYGVQD (reference sequence). The CDR3 runs to 15 residues. This CDR3 reads CASSERVAGQYEQYF. Written as DNA, the CDR3 is TGCGCCAGCAGTGAGCGGGTTGCGGGACAATACGAGCAGTACTTC.

This chain links TRBV7-6 with TRBJ2-3; 7 bases fit TRBD2. This CDR3 is built from 15 residues. V gave up 1 base and J gave up 0 bases; unmatched junction bases: 1. Germline assignment: CDR1 SGHVS and CDR2 FNYEAQ. In nucleotides, the CDR3 is TGTGCCAGCAGCTTAGTCGGGGGGAGCACAGATACGCAGTATTTT. It specifies CASSLVGGSTDTQYF.

This clone was seen just once. The chain employs TRBV7-2 and TRBJ1-5; a possible D gene is TRBD1 (5 bases). Germline V gives CDR1 SGHTA, CDR2 FQGNSA. The CDR3 length is 18 residues. V lost 8 bases and J 0 bases, leaving 23 bases between the germline ends. The CDR3 loop reads CASSDPPGPEYSNQPQHF. CDR3 DNA sequence: TGTGCCAGCTCCGACCCCCCGGGACCGGAGTATAGCAATCAGCCCCAGCATTTT.

The V gene is TRBV27, the J gene TRBJ1-1; D perhaps matches TRBD1 (6 bases). Germline values: CDR1 MNHEY, CDR2 SMNVEV (reference sequence). The CDR3 spans 13 residues. Trimming pared 7 bases from V and 4 bases from J, leaving 13 bases between. The CDR3: CASNLQGSTEAFF. CDR3 DNA: TGTGCCAGCAACCTACAGGGCTCCACTGAAGCTTTCTTT.

The chain couples TRBV18 to TRBJ1-1; D unclear. The CDR3 sequence is 14 residues long. Trimming removed 3 bases from V and 2 bases from J, with 10 bases in between. Germline CDR1 reads KGHSH; CDR2 reads LQKENI. The CDR3 sequence: CASSPVNSNTEAFF. In DNA form, the CDR3 reads TGTGCCAGCTCACCCGTCAACTCCAACACTGAAGCTTTCTTT.

This chain links TRBV11-1 with TRBJ2-7; 11 bases line up with TRBD2. V shed 5 bases and J 11 bases; nucleotides not matched to a gene: 8. The CDR3 totals 13 residues. Germline CDR1 reads SGHAT; CDR2 reads FQDESV (reference sequence). CDR3 DNA sequence: TGTGCCAGCAGCCAGCTAGCGGGAGGACCCGAGTACTTC. It is translated as CASSQLAGGPEYF. The whole variable domain, remainder taken from reference TRBV11-1 and TRBJ2-7, is EAEVAQSPRYKITEKSQAVAFWCDPISGHATLYWYRQILGQGPELLVQFQDESVVDDSQLPKDRFSAERLKGVDSTLKIQPAELGDSAMYLCASSQLAGGPEYFGPGTRLTVT.

This rearrangement joins TRBV5-6 to TRBJ2-2; TRBD2 matches 9 bases. V lost 3 bases and J lost 7; bases outside the gene matches: 10. The CDR3 is made up of 16 amino acids. Germline-derived CDR1 and CDR2 are SGHDT and YYEEEE. CDR3 sequence: CASSSLWREGGGELFF. CDR3 nucleotides: TGTGCCAGCAGCTCCCTCTGGCGGGAGGGCGGCGGGGAGCTGTTTTTT.

This clone was detected once. The chain combines TRBV11-3 with TRBJ2-3, with D perhaps matching TRBD1 or TRBD2 (5 bases each). Deletions cut 3 bases from V and 4 bases from J, with 8 bases between. CDR3 length: 13 residues. CDR1 and CDR2 from the germline V gene are SGHNT and YENEEA. CDR3 sequence (DNA): TGTGCCAGCAGCTTGGGGGAGCCAGATACGCAGTATTTT. Protein sequence: CASSLGEPDTQYF.

The rearrangement joins TRBV7-9 to TRBJ1-1; D gene unclear. V lost 6 bases and J lost 10, with 12 bases in between. The length of the CDR3 is 11 residues. Per germline, CDR1 SEHNR and CDR2 FQNEAQ (reference sequence). CDR3 sequence reads: CASSRSAGAFF. CDR3 bases: TGTGCCAGCAGTAGATCGGCGGGAGCTTTCTTT.

This CDR3 is CASSLGVMNTEAFF. The CDR3 bases are TGTGCCAGCAGTTTAGGAGTAATGAACACTGAAGCTTTCTTT. The chain carries TRBV27 and TRBJ1-1; D is uncertain. Trimming cost V 2 bases and J 0 bases, with 7 bases left between them. In germline, CDR1 is MNHEY, CDR2 SMNVEV (reference sequence). The CDR3 has 14 residues.

CDR3: CASSVALAGGNTGELFF. DNA of the CDR3: TGTGCCAGCAGCGTCGCCCTAGCGGGAGGGAACACCGGGGAGCTGTTTTTT. This sequence joins TRBV9 and TRBJ2-2, with 11 positions matching TRBD2. The junction had 4 bases not matched to a gene; V was cut back by 2 bases and J by 1 base. Germline V CDR1 and CDR2: SGDLS, YYNGEE. The length of the CDR3 is 17 residues.

This chain connects TRBV15 to TRBJ2-1; 13 bases line up with TRBD2. After removal of 5 bases from V and 6 bases from J, the junction contained 13 bases not matched to a gene. The CDR3 is 18 residues long. The germline gives CDR1 LNHNV, CDR2 YYDKDF (reference sequence). Here the CDR3 DNA reads TGTGCCACCAGCCATACTAGCGGGAGGGCCCGGGGGTTCAATGAGCAGTTCTTC. As protein: CATSHTSGRARGFNEQFF.

This chain connects TRBV5-1 to TRBJ1-1, with D maybe TRBD1 (5 bases). V shed 0 bases and J shed 5 bases, with 8 bases lying between them. The CDR3 is 13 residues long. Germline V gene data show CDR1 as SGHRS and CDR2 as YFSETQ. In DNA form, the CDR3 reads TGCGCCAGCAGCTTGGCGGGACGGACTGAAGCTTTCTTT. Its protein product is CASSLAGRTEAFF.

V usage is TRBV6-5 and J usage is TRBJ1-3, with 7 bases fitting TRBD1. The V gene's germline CDR1 is MNHEY and CDR2 SVGAGI. This CDR3 comprises 15 residues. V dropped 5 bases and J dropped 0; count of bases not matched to a gene: 4. CDR3 region: CASSTGARSGNTIYF. DNA of the CDR3: TGTGCCAGCAGTACAGGGGCCCGCTCTGGAAACACCATATATTTT.

The chain has TRBV19 and TRBJ1-4; D may be TRBD1 (6 bases). V lost 6 bases and J 0 bases, leaving 11 bases between the germline ends. Germline lookup yields CDR1 LNHDA and CDR2 SQIVND (reference sequence). The CDR3 is 15 amino acids. CDR3 sequence: CASRTGYTTNEKLFF. In DNA form, the CDR3 reads TGTGCCAGTAGAACAGGGTACACAACTAATGAAAAACTGTTTTTT.

The genes are TRBV5-4 and TRBJ2-7, with TRBD2 as a possible D gene (6 bases). This CDR3 spans 15 amino acids. The germline V and J ends were trimmed by 5 bases and 2 bases, with 17 bases remaining between them. In germline, CDR1 is SGHNT, CDR2 YYREEE (reference sequence). In DNA, the CDR3 is TGTGCCAGCAGGGTGGGGGGAGGAAGCGCCTACGAGCAGTACTTC. Its translation is CASRVGGGSAYEQYF. The full variable domain, with the rest looked up from reference TRBV5-4 and TRBJ2-7, is ETGVTQSPTHLIKTRGQQVTLRCSSQSGHNTVSWYQQALGQGPQFIFQYYREEENGRGNFPPRFSGLQFPNYSSELNVNALELDDSALYLCASRVGGGSAYEQYFGPGTRLTVT.

This clone appeared a few times. V usage is TRBV14 and J usage is TRBJ1-2; D possibly corresponds to TRBD1 (5 bases). This CDR3 comprises 17 residues. V gave up 1 base and J gave up 4 bases, with 19 bases separating them. Germline CDR1 reads SGHDN; CDR2 reads FVKESK. The CDR3 DNA follows: TGTGCCAGCAGCCAAGTAGGAAACCTGGGGGACCTCTATGGCTACACCTTC. Encoded protein: CASSQVGNLGDLYGYTF.

V usage is TRBV10-3 and J usage is TRBJ2-5; D is undetermined. There are 15 residues in the CDR3. The germline V gene has CDR1 ENHRY and CDR2 SYGVKD. V was shortened by 0 bases and J by 4 bases, with 12 bases between the two germline ends. CDR3 residues: CAISESSHDGETQYF. In DNA, the CDR3 is TGTGCCATCAGTGAGTCGAGTCACGATGGAGAGACCCAGTACTTC.

The chain recombines TRBV18 with TRBJ2-2; D perhaps matches TRBD1 (6 bases). Germline values: CDR1 KGHSH, CDR2 LQKENI. The length of the CDR3 is 14 residues. V dropped 6 bases and J dropped 4 bases, with 12 bases sitting between them. CDR3 sequence reads: CASSRTVTTGELFF. DNA of the CDR3: TGTGCCAGCTCGCGGACAGTAACCACCGGGGAGCTGTTTTTT.

The chain links TRBV5-4 to TRBJ2-1, with D perhaps matching TRBD2 (6 bases). The CDR3 has 15 amino acids. Germline V CDR1 and CDR2: SGHNT, YYREEE (reference sequence). With 4 bases removed from V and 3 bases from J, the gap between germline ends came to 14 bases. CDR3 sequence (DNA): TGTGCCAGCAGCGGTAGGGTAGCGGTCTACAATGAGCAGTTCTTC. As protein: CASSGRVAVYNEQFF.

The chain uses TRBV11-2 and TRBJ2-1, with 10 bases identical to TRBD2. J gave up 4 bases and V 0 bases, and 3 bases lay outside the gene matches. Germline CDR1 and CDR2: SGHAT and FQNNGV. The CDR3 length is 16 residues. The CDR3 reads CASSLEELAGYNEQFF. For the CDR3, the DNA is TGTGCCAGCAGCTTAGAGGAACTAGCGGGATACAATGAGCAGTTCTTC.

CDR3 in amino acids: CASSGQGGYGYTF. The CDR3, as DNA: TGTGCCAGCAGTGGTCAGGGGGGCTATGGCTACACCTTC. This chain joins TRBV6-4 and TRBJ1-2; 7 positions agree with TRBD1. With V trimmed by 4 bases and J by 4 bases, 3 bases remained unmatched. Germline lookup yields CDR1 MRHNA and CDR2 SNTAGT. This CDR3 has 13 amino acids.

The chain carries TRBV14 and TRBJ2-1; the match to TRBD2 covers 13 bases. CDR1 is SGHDN and CDR2 is FVKESK in the germline V gene. The V gene end was trimmed by 4 bases and the J gene end by 6 bases; junction bases not matched to a gene: 12. The CDR3 has 18 amino acids. CDR3 loop: CASSLIGPGTSGTNEQFF. DNA for the CDR3: TGTGCCAGCAGCCTAATCGGGCCCGGGACTAGCGGGACCAATGAGCAGTTCTTC. Supplemented by reference TRBV14 and TRBJ2-1, the full variable domain reads EAGVTQFPSHSVIEKGQTVTLRCDPISGHDNLYWYRRVMGKEIKFLLHFVKESKQDESGMPNNRFLAERTGGTYSTLKVQPAELEDSGVYFCASSLIGPGTSGTNEQFFGPGTRLTVL.

The chain uses TRBV7-2 and TRBJ1-3; D ambiguous. CDR1 SGHTA and CDR2 FQGNSA come from the germline V gene. This CDR3 comprises 15 residues. Trimming pared 1 base from V and 4 bases from J, leaving 11 bases between. The DNA for the CDR3 is TGTGCCAGCAGCTTAGTCGCTGCGGAGGGAAACACCATATATTTT. As protein: CASSLVAAEGNTIYF.

The CDR3 is CAGRGRGNEQYF. The CDR3, as DNA: TGTGCGGGGCGGGGCAGGGGGAACGAGCAGTACTTC. V usage is TRBV7-9 and J usage is TRBJ2-7; D may be TRBD1 (7 bases). The CDR3 has 12 amino acids. Germline V gene data show CDR1 as SEHNR and CDR2 as FQNEAQ (reference sequence).

This sequence joins TRBV6-6 and TRBJ2-1, with 11 bases aligning to TRBD1. This CDR3 region has 15 residues. Germline-derived CDR1 and CDR2 are MNHNY and SVGAGI (reference sequence). With 6 bases clipped from V and 2 bases from J, the junction kept 3 bases outside the gene matches. The CDR3: CASSQGQGAYNEQFF. In DNA form, the CDR3 reads TGTGCCAGCAGCCAGGGACAGGGGGCCTACAATGAGCAGTTCTTC.

The CDR3 region is CASSTSAGVIEQFF. DNA of the CDR3: TGTGCCAGTAGTACCTCAGCGGGAGTCATTGAGCAGTTCTTC. The rearrangement links TRBV19 to TRBJ2-1; 8 bases are shared with TRBD2. The CDR3 extends over 14 amino acids. Germline loops: CDR1 LNHDA, CDR2 SQIVND (reference sequence). V gave up 4 bases and J gave up 9 bases; unmatched junction bases: 8.

The CDR3 DNA reads as TGTGCCAGCAGTCCCGCCGGGACTAGCACAGATACGCAGTATTTT. Amino acids: CASSPAGTSTDTQYF. The chain is built from TRBV11-2 and TRBJ2-3; possibly TRBD2 for D (6 bases). The CDR3 runs 15 residues. V lost 6 bases and J lost 0, with 13 bases in between. Germline CDR1 and CDR2: SGHAT and FQNNGV.

The table lists this clone with a few counts. This rearrangement joins TRBV7-9 to TRBJ1-2; D not resolved. In germline, CDR1 is SEHNR, CDR2 FQNEAQ (reference sequence). V gave up 3 bases and J gave up 5 bases, with 10 bases separating them. The CDR3 contains 13 residues. This chain's CDR3 is CASSFAAGYGYTF. The CDR3, as DNA: TGTGCCAGCAGCTTCGCTGCGGGGTATGGCTACACCTTC.

The chain couples TRBV18 to TRBJ1-1, with D possibly being TRBD1 (5 bases). Trimming left V 4 bases short and J 3 bases short, with 12 bases between. The CDR3 length is 14 residues. Germline assignment: CDR1 KGHSH and CDR2 LQKENI. The CDR3 coding sequence is TGTGCCAGCTCACGCGGGGGGGACTACACTGAAGCTTTCTTT. This sequence encodes CASSRGGDYTEAFF. The full variable domain, completed using reference TRBV18 and TRBJ1-1, is NAGVMQNPRHLVRRRGQEARLRCSPMKGHSHVYWYRQLPEEGLKFMVYLQKENIIDESGMPKERFSAEFPKEGPSILRIQQVVRGDSAAYFCASSRGGDYTEAFFGQGTRLTVV.

V usage is TRBV18 and J usage is TRBJ2-3, with 10 bases fitting TRBD2. V was pared by 2 bases and J by 1 base, with 0 bases of the junction left unmatched. This CDR3 region has 15 residues. Per germline, CDR1 KGHSH and CDR2 LQKENI. The CDR3 DNA reads TGTGCCAGCTCACCAGGACTAGCGGGCACAGATACGCAGTATTTT. It is translated as CASSPGLAGTDTQYF.

The CDR3 sequence is CASSQDRDGWRNTIYF. CDR3 DNA: TGCGCCAGCAGCCAAGACCGGGACGGATGGCGAAACACCATATATTTT. V usage is TRBV4-3 and J usage is TRBJ1-3; the D gene is possibly TRBD1 (5 bases). The length of the CDR3 is 16 residues. Trimming stripped 0 bases from V and 5 bases from J, with 14 bases between. CDR1 LGHNA and CDR2 YSLEER come from the germline V gene.